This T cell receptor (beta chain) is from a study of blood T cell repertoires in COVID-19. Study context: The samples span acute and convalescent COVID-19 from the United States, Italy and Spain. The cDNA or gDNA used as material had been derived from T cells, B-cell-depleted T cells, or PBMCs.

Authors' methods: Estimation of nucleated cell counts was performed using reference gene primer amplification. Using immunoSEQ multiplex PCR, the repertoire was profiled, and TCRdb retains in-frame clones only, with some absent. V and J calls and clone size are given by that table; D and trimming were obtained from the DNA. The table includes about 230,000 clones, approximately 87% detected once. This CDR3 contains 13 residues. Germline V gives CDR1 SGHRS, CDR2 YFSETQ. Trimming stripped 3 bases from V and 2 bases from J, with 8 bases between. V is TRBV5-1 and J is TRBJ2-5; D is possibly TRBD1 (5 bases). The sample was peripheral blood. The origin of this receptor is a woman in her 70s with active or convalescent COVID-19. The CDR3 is CASSSQGQETQYF. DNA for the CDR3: TGCGCCAGCAGCTCCCAGGGACAAGAGACCCAGTACTTC.